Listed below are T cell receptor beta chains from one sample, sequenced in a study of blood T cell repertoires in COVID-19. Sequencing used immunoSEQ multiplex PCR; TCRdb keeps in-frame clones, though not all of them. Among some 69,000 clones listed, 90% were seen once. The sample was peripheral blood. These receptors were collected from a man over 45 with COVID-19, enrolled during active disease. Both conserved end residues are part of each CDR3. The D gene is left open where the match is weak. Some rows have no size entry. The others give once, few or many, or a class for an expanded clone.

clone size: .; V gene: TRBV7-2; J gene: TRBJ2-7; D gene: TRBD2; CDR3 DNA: TGTGCCAGCAGCTTAGTCCCTAGAGGAAGCGGGGGTAACGAGCAGTACTTC; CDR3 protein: CASSLVPRGSGGNEQYF
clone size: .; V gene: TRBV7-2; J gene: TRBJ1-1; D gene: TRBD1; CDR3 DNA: TGTGCCAGCAGCCCGCCCGGGACAGGGGGTATAGGCACTGAAGCTTTCTTT; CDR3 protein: CASSPPGTGGIGTEAFF
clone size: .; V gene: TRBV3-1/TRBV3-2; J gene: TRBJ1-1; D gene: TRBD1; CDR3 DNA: TGTGCCAGCAGCGACAGGGGGGGAGTCACTGAAGCTTTCTTT; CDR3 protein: CASSDRGGVTEAFF
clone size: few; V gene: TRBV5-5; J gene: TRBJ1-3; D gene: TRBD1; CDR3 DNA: TGTGCCAGCAGCCCGTGGGACAGGCGAGAAAACACCATATATTTT; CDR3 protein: CASSPWDRRENTIYF
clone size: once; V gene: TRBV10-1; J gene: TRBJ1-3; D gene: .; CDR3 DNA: TGCGCCAGCAGAGCTCCCACAGGGTGCGGAAACACCATATATTTT; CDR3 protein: CASRAPTGCGNTIYF
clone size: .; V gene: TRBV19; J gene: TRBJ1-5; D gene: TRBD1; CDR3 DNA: TGTGCCAGTAACAAGGGACAGGAAGATCAGCCCCAGCATTTT; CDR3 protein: CASNKGQEDQPQHF
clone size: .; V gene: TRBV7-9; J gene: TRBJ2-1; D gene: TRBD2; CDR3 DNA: TGTGCCAGCAGCTTAACCTCTCTAGCGGGAGCTATCTCCTACAATGAGCAGTTCTTC; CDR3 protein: CASSLTSLAGAISYNEQFF
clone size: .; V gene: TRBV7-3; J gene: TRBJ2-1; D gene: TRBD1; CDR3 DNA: TGTGCCGGCAGCGCGACAGGGGGCGGGTACAATGAGCAGTTCTTC; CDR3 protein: CAGSATGGGYNEQFF
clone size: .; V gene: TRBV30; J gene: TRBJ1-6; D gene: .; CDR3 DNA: TGTGCCTGGAGTGTACGGCGGCACTATAATTCACCCCTCCACTTT; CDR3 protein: CAWSVRRHYNSPLHF
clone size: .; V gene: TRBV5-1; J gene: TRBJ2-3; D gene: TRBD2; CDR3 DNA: TGCGCCAGCAGCAAGACTAGCGGGAGCACAGATACGCAGTATTTT; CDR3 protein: CASSKTSGSTDTQYF
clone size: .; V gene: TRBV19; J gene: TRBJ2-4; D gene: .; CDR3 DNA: TGTGCCAGTAGTTCCGGGTTGCTAGGAATCGGGGCCAAAAACATTCAGTACTTC; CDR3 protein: CASSSGLLGIGAKNIQYF
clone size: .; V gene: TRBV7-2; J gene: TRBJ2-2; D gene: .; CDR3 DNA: TGTGCCAGCAGCCCACGGGGGGCCACCGGGGAGCTGTTTTTT; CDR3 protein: CASSPRGATGELFF
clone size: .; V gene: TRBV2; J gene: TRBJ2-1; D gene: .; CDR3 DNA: TGTGCCAGCAGTGGGAAGCGGAGTTACAATGAGCAGTTCTTC; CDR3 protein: CASSGKRSYNEQFF
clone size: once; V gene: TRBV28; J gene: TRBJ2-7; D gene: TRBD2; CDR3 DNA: TGTGCCAGCAGAACTACTAGCGCCTACGAGCAGTACTTC; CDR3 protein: CASRTTSAYEQYF
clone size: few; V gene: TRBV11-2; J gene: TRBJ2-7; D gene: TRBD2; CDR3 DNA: TGTGCCAGCAGTCGCGGGAGGGCCAGCTACGAGCAGTACTTC; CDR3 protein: CASSRGRASYEQYF
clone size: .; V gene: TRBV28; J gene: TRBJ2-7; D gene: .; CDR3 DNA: TGTGCCAGCAGTTTTGCTCGGTACGAGCAGTACTTC; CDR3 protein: CASSFARYEQYF
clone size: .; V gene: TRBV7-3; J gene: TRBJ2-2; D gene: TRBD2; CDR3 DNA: TGTGCCAGCAGCTTAGCTGGTTCTAGCGGGAGGCCCGGGGAGCTGTTTTTT; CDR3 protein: CASSLAGSSGRPGELFF
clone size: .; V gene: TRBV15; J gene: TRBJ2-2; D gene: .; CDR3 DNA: TGTGCCACCAGCAGAAGTAGTACCACCGGGGAGCTGTTTTTT; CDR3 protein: CATSRSSTTGELFF
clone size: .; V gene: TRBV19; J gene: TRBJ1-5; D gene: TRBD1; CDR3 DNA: TGTGCCAGTCATCCAGGACAGGGTAGCAATCAGCCCCAGCATTTT; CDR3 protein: CASHPGQGSNQPQHF
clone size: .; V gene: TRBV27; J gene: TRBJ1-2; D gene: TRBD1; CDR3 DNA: TGTGCCAGCGGACCGGGACAGTATGGCTACACCTTC; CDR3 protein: CASGPGQYGYTF
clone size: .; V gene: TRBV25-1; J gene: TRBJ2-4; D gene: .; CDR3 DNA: TGTGCCAGCAGTGAATTCGAGGTAGCCAAAAACATTCAGTACTTC; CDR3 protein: CASSEFEVAKNIQYF
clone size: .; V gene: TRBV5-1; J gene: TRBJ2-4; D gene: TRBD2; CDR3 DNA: TGCGCCAGCAGCTTGGTATCCGGGACGGCCCCGGGGGGGGATCAGTACTTC; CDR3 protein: CASSLVSGTAPGGDQYF
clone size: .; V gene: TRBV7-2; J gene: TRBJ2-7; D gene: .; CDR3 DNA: TGTGCCAGCAGCTTAGCGCGGCAGAGCTACTACGAGCAGTACTTC; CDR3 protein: CASSLARQSYYEQYF
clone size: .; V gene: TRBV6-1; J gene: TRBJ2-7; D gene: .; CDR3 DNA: TGTGCCAGCAGAGACACCCCCGAGTCCTACGAGCAGTACTTC; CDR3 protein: CASRDTPESYEQYF
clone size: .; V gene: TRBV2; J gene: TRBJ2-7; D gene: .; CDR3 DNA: TGTGCCAGCAAGCACAGGGAGACGTACGAGCAGTACTTC; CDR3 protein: CASKHRETYEQYF
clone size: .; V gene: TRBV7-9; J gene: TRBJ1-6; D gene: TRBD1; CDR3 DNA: TGTGCCAGCAGCTCCGACCCGACAGGGGGCTATTTAGGTTCACCCCTCCACTTT; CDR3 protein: CASSSDPTGGYLGSPLHF
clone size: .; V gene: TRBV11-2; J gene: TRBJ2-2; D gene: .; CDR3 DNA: TGTGCCAGCAGCTTCAGGACTCGCACCGGGGAGCTGTTTTTT; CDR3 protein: CASSFRTRTGELFF
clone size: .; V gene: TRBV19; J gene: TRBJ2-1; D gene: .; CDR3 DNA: TGTGCCAGTAGTAGCGGATCCTACAATGAGCAGTTCTTC; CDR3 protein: CASSSGSYNEQFF
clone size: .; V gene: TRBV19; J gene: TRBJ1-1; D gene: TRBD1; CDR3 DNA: TGTGCCAGTACCCTAATATGGGGGTCAGGGGGCAACACTGAAGCTTTCTTT; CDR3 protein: CASTLIWGSGGNTEAFF
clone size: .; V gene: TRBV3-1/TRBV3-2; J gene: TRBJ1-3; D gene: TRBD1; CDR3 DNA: TGTGCCAGCAGTCAGGGGGGATCTGGAAACACCATATATTTT; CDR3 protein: CASSQGGSGNTIYF
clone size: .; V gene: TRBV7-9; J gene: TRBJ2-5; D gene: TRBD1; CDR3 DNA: TGTGCCAGCAGCCATTTAGGACAGGGGGAGACCCAGTACTTC; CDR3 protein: CASSHLGQGETQYF
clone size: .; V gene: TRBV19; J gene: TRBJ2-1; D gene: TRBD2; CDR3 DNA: TGTGCCAGTAGACAACTAGCGGGAGTCAATGAGCAGTTCTTC; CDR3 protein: CASRQLAGVNEQFF
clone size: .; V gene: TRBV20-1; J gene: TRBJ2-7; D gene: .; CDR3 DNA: TGCAGTGCTAGTCGGGGAGCCCACTACGAGCAGTACTTC; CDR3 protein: CSASRGAHYEQYF
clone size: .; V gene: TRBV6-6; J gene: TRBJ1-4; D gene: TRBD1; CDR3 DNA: TGTGCCAGCAGCCCGCCGGGACAGGGGTCTGAAAAACTGTTTTTT; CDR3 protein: CASSPPGQGSEKLFF
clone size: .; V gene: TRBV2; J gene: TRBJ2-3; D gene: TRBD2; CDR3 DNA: TGTGCCAGCAGTGAGACCAGCGGGAGGAGATCAGATACGCAGTATTTT; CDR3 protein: CASSETSGRRSDTQYF
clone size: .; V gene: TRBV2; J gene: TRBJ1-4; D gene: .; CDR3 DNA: TGTGCCAGCAGTGAAGACAGGGAAGAAAAACTGTTTTTT; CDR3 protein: CASSEDREEKLFF
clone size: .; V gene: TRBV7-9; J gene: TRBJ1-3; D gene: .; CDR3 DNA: TGTGCCAGCAGTCAGTGGCTCAGGGACTCTGGAAACACCATATATTTT; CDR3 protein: CASSQWLRDSGNTIYF
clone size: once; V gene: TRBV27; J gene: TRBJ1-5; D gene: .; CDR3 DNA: TGTGCCAGCAGTTTGAGGCGGAGCAATCAGCCCCAGCATTTT; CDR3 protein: CASSLRRSNQPQHF
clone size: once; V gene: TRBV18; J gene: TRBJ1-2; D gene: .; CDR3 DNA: TGTGCCAGCTCACCACCGTACTCCAGCGATGGCTACACCTTC; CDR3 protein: CASSPPYSSDGYTF
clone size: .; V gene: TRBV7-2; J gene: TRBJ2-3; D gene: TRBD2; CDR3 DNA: TGTGCCAGCAGCGATAGCGGGTACACAGATACGCAGTATTTT; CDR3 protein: CASSDSGYTDTQYF
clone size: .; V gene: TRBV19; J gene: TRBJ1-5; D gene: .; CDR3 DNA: TGTGCCAGTACTACAGGGATTACAATCAATCAGCCCCAGCATTTT; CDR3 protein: CASTTGITINQPQHF
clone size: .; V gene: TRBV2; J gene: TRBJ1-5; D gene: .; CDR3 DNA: TGTGCCAGCAGTGACGACATCCACTATCAGCCCCAGCATTTT; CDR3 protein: CASSDDIHYQPQHF
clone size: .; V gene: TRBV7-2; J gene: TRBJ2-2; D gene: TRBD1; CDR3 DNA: TGTGCCAGCAGCTGGGACAGGTTAGGTTTCAACACCGGGGAGCTGTTTTTT; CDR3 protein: CASSWDRLGFNTGELFF
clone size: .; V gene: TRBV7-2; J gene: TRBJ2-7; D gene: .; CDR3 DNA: TGTGCCAGCAGCTTCGGACCCGGGGACGAGCAGTACTTC; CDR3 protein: CASSFGPGDEQYF
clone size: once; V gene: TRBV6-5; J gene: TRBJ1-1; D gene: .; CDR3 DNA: TGTGCCAGCAGTTACTCGATCGGGTACACTGAAGCTTTCTTT; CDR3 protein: CASSYSIGYTEAFF
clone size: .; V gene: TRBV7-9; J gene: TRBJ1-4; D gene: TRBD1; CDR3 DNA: TGTGCCAGCAGCACAGGACAGGCAACTAATGAAAAACTGTTTTTT; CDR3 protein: CASSTGQATNEKLFF
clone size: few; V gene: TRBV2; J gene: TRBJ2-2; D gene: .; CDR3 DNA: TGTGCCAGCTGGAGGGGACAGTCCGGCGGGGAGCTGTTTTTT; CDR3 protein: CASWRGQSGGELFF
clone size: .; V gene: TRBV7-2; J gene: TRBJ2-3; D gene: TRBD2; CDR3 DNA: TGTGCCAGCAGCTTGGGAAGCGGGAGGGGGGCCACAGATACGCAGTATTTT; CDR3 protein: CASSLGSGRGATDTQYF
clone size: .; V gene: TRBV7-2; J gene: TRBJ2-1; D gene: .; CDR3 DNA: TGTGCCAGCAGCTTAGACCCAGCGAATGGGCAGTTCTTC; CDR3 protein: CASSLDPANGQFF
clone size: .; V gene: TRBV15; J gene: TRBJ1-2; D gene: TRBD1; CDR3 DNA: TGTGCCACCAGCAGAGGGGACAGGGTATCGGGAGGCTACACCTTC; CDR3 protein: CATSRGDRVSGGYTF
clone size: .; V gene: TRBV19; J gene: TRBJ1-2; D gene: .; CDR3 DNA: TGTGCCAGTAGGTTAGACAGAACCTATGGCTACACCTTC; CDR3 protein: CASRLDRTYGYTF